This note documents a single T cell receptor (beta chain) sequence. Positively selected for CCR7, the CD45RO-negative cells used as naive CD8 cells excluded terminally differentiated effector memory CD45RA+ cells. The sample is drawn from a study of shared clonotypes between healthy human individuals. In the original processing: ImmunoSEQ yielded junction-only sequences lacking quality scores, so filtering differed. Libraries were prepared by immunoSEQ multiplex PCR; TCRdb keeps only in-frame clonotypes and omits some of them. V, J and clone size are those of that table, while D and trimming were read from the DNA. There are almost 700,000 clones in the sample; around 90% occur only once, and more than 20% lies in the top ten. This receptor was identified in a man aged 30 to 39 in good health. Material for sequencing was naive CD8+ T cells sorted from blood.

CDR3 nucleotides: TGTGCCAGCAGCTCCGGGGGACTAGCGGGTTCCTACGAGCAGTACTTC. Translation gives CASSSGGLAGSYEQYF. V usage is TRBV27 and J usage is TRBJ2-7, with TRBD2 matching 12 bases. The CDR3 has 16 amino acids. J gave up 1 base and V 6 bases, and 7 bases lay outside the gene matches. The germline gives CDR1 MNHEY, CDR2 SMNVEV (reference sequence).